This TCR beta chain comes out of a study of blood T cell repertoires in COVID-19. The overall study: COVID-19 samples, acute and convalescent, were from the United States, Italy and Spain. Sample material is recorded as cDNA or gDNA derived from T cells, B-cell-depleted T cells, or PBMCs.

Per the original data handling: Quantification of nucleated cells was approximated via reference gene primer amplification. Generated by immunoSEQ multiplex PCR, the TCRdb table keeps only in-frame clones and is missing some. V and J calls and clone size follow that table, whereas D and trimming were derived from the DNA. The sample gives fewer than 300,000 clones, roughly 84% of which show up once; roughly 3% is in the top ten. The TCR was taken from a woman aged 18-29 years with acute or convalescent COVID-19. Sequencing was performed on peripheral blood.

CDR3 protein: CASSETPRSEQFF. CDR3 bases: TGTGCCAGCAGTGAAACCCCTAGGAGTGAGCAGTTCTTC. This sequence joins TRBV6-1 and TRBJ2-1; no reliable D call. CDR3 length: 13 amino acids. Trimming cost V 2 bases and J 9 bases, with 11 bases left between them. Germline V CDR1 and CDR2: MNHNS, SASEGT.